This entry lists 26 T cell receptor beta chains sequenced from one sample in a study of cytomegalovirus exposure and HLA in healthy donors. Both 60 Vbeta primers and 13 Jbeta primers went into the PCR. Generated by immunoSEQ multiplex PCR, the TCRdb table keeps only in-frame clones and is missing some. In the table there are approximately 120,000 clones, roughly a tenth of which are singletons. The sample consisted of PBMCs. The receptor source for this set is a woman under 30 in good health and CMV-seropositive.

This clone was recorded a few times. CDR3 sequence: CASSAGTGGTYNEQFF. The CDR3 region has the DNA TGCGCCAGCAGTGCAGGGACAGGGGGTACTTACAATGAGCAGTTCTTC. V and J are TRBV10-1 and TRBJ2-1, with 11 bases matching TRBD1. Trimming at V came to 4 bases and at J to 4 bases, leaving 6 bases not matched to a gene. Germline assignment: CDR1 WNHNN and CDR2 SYGVQD (reference sequence). CDR3 size: 16 residues.

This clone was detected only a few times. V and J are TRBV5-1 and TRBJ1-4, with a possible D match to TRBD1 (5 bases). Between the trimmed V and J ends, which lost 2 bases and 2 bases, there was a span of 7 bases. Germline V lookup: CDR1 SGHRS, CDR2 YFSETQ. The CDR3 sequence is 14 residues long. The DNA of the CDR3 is TGCGCCAGCAGCTTCGGGGGGACTAATGAAAAACTGTTTTTT. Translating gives CASSFGGTNEKLFF.

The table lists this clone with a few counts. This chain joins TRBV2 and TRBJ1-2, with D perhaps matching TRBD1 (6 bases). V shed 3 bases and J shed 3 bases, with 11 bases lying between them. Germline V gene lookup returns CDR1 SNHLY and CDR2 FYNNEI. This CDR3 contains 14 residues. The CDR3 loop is CASSEGASDYGYTF. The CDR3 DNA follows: TGTGCCAGCAGTGAGGGGGCCTCTGACTATGGCTACACCTTC.

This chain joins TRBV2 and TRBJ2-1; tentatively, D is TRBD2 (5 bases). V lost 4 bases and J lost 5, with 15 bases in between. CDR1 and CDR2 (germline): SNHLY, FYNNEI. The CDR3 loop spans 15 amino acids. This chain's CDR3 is CASSAFTRRDNEQFF. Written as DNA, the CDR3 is TGTGCCAGCAGTGCCTTCACTAGACGCGACAATGAGCAGTTCTTC. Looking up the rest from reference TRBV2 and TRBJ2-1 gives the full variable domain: EPEVTQTPSHQVTQMGQEVILRCVPISNHLYFYWYRQILGQKVEFLVSFYNNEISEKSEIFDDQFSVERPDGSNFTLKIRSTKLEDSAMYFCASSAFTRRDNEQFFGPGTRLTVL.

CDR3 amino acids: CASRSVDATNEKLFF. CDR3 nucleotide sequence: TGTGCCAGTAGGAGCGTAGATGCAACTAATGAAAAACTGTTTTTT. This rearrangement joins TRBV19 to TRBJ1-4; D remains ambiguous. The CDR3 extends over 15 amino acids. The germline gives CDR1 LNHDA, CDR2 SQIVND (reference sequence). V lost 6 bases and J lost 0, with 11 bases in between.

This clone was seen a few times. CDR3 sequence: CACVGREPRNTEAFF. The CDR3 nucleotides read TGTGCCTGCGTGGGGAGAGAACCTCGGAACACTGAAGCTTTCTTT. V is TRBV7-9 and J is TRBJ1-1; D gene unclear. Germline loops: CDR1 SEHNR, CDR2 FQNEAQ (reference sequence). This CDR3 contains 15 residues. V was shortened by 11 bases and J by 1 base, with 20 bases between the two germline ends. Based on the CDR3 plus reference TRBV7-9 and TRBJ1-1, the full variable domain is DTGVSQNPRHKITKRGQNVTFRCDPISEHNRLYWYRQTLGQGPEFLTYFQNEAQLEKSRLLSDRFSAERPKGSFSTLEIQRTEQGDSAMYLCACVGREPRNTEAFFGQGTRLTVV.

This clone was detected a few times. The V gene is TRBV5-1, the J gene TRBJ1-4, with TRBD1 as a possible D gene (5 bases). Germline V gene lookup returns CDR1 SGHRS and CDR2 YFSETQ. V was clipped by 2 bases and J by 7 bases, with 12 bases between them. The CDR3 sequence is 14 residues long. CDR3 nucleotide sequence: TGCGCCAGCAGCTTAGGGCAGGGCGGTGAAAAACTGTTTTTT. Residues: CASSLGQGGEKLFF.

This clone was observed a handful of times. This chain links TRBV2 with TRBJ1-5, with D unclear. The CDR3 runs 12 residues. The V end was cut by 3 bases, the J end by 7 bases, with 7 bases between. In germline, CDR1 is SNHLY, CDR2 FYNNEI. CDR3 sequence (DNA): TGTGCCAGCAGTGATGTCTTGCAGCCCCAGCATTTT. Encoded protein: CASSDVLQPQHF.

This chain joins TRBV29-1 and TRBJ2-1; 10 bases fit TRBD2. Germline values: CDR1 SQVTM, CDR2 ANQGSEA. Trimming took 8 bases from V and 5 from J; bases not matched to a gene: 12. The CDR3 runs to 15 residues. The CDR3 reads CSFAEREGPHNEQFF. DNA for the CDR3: TGCAGCTTCGCGGAGCGGGAGGGCCCCCACAATGAGCAGTTCTTC.

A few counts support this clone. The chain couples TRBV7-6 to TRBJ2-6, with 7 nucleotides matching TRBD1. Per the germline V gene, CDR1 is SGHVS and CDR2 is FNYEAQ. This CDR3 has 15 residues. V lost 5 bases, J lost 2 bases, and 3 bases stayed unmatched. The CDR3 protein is CASSQDRAGANVLTF. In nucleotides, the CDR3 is TGTGCCAGCAGCCAAGACAGGGCTGGGGCCAACGTCCTGACTTTC.

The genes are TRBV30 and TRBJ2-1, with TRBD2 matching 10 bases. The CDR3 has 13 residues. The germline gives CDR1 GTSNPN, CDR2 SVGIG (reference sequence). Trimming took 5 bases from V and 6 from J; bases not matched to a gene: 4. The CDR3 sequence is CAWSAGGSNEQFF. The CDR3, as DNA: TGTGCCTGGTCAGCGGGAGGGTCCAATGAGCAGTTCTTC.

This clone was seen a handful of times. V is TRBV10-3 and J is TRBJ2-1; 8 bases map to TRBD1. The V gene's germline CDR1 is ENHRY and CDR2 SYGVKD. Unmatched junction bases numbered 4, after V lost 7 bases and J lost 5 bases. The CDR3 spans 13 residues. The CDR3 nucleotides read TGTGCCATCAAGGGGACAGGCAACAATGAGCAGTTCTTC. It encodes CAIKGTGNNEQFF.

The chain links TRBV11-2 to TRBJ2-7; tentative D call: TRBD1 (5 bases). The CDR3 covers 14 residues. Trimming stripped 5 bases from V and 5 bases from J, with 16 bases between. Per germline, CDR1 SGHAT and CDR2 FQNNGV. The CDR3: CASSRPDRPHEQYF. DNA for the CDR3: TGTGCCAGCAGCCGTCCCGACAGACCCCACGAGCAGTACTTC.

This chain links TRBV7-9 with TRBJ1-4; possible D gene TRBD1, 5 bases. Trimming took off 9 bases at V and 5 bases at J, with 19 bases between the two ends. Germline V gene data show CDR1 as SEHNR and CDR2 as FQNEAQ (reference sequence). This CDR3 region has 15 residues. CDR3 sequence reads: CASTPRGHANEKLFF. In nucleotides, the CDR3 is TGTGCCAGTACTCCAAGAGGACATGCAAATGAAAAACTGTTTTTT.

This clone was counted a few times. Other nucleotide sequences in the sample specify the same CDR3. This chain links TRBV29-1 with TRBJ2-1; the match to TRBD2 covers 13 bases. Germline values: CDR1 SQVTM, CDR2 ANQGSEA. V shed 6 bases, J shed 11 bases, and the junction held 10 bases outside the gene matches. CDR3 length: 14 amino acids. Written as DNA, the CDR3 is TGCAGCGTCCCTGGATCGGGACTAGCGGGGAAGCAGTTCTTC. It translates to CSVPGSGLAGKQFF.

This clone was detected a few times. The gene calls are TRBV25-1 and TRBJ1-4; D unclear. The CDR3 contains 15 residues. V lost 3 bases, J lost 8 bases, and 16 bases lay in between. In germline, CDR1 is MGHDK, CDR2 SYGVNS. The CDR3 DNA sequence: TGTGCCAGCAGTGAGGGAGCATCCCGGAGAGAAAAACTGTTTTTT. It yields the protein CASSEGASRREKLFF.

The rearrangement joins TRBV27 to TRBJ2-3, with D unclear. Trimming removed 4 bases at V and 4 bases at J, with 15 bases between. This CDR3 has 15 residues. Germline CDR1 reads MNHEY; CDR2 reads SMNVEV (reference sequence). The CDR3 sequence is CASSSLRLLPDTQYF. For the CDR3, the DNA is TGTGCCAGCAGTTCCCTCCGACTCCTGCCAGATACGCAGTATTTT.

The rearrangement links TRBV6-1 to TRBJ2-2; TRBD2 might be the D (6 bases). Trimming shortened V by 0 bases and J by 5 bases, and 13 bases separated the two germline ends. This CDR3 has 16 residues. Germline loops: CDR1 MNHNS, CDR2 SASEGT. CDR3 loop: CASSEAGREVTGELFF. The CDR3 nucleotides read TGTGCCAGCAGTGAAGCGGGCAGGGAGGTAACCGGGGAGCTGTTTTTT.

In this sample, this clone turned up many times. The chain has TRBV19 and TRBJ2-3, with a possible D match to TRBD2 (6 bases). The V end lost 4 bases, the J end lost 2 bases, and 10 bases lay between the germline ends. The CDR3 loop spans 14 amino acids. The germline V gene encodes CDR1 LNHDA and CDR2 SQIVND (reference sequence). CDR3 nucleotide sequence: TGTGCCAGTAGTACGGGAGTTGTCACAGATACGCAGTATTTT. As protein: CASSTGVVTDTQYF.

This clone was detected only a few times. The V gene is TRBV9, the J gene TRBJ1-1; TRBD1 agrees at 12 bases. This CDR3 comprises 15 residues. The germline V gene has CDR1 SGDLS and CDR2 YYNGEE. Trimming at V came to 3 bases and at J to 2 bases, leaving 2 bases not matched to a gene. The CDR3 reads CASSAGQGANTEAFF. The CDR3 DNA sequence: TGTGCCAGCAGCGCGGGACAGGGGGCAAACACTGAAGCTTTCTTT.

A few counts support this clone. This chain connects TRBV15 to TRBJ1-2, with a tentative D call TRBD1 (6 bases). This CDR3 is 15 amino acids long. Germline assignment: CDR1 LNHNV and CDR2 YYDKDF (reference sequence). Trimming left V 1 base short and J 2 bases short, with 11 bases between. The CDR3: CATSRGDNGNYGYTF. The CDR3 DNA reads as TGTGCCACCAGCAGAGGGGACAATGGAAACTATGGCTACACCTTC. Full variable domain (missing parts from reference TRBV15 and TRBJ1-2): DAMVIQNPRYQVTQFGKPVTLSCSQTLNHNVMYWYQQKSSQAPKLLFHYYDKDFNNEADTPDNFQSRRPNTSFCFLDIRSPGLGDTAMYLCATSRGDNGNYGYTFGSGTRLTVV.

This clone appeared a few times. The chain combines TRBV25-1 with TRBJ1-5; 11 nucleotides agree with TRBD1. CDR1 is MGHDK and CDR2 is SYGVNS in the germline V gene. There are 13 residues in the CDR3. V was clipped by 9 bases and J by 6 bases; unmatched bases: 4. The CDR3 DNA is TGTGCCAGTAAAGGACAGGGGGCTCAGCCCCAGCATTTT. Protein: CASKGQGAQPQHF.

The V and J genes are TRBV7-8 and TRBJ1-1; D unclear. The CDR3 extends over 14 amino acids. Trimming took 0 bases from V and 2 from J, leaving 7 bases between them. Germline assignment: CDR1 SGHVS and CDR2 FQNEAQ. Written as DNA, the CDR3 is TGTGCCAGCAGCTTAGCTGCACTCAACACTGAAGCTTTCTTT. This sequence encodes CASSLAALNTEAFF.

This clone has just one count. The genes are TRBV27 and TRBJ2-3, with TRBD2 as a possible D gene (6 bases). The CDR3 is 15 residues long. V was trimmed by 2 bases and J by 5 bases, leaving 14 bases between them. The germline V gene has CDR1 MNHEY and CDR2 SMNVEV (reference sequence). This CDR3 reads CASSLGDRRVDTQYF. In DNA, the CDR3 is TGTGCCAGCAGTTTAGGGGACCGGAGGGTAGATACGCAGTATTTT.

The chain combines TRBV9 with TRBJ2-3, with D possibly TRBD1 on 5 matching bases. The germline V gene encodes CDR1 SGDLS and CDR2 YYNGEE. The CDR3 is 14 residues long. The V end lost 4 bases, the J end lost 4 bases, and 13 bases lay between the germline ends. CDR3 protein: CASSPPAGSDTQYF. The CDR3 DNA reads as TGTGCCAGCAGCCCCCCGGCAGGGTCAGATACGCAGTATTTT.

In DNA, the CDR3 is TGTGCCAGCACCCCAGGGGGCTTGATGGAGACCCAGTACTTC. Translated, it gives CASTPGGLMETQYF. The chain links TRBV5-6 to TRBJ2-5; 8 bases are shared with TRBD1. V trimming: 6 bases; J trimming: 5 bases; junction bases outside the gene matches: 9. Germline lookup yields CDR1 SGHDT and CDR2 YYEEEE. This CDR3 has 14 amino acids.